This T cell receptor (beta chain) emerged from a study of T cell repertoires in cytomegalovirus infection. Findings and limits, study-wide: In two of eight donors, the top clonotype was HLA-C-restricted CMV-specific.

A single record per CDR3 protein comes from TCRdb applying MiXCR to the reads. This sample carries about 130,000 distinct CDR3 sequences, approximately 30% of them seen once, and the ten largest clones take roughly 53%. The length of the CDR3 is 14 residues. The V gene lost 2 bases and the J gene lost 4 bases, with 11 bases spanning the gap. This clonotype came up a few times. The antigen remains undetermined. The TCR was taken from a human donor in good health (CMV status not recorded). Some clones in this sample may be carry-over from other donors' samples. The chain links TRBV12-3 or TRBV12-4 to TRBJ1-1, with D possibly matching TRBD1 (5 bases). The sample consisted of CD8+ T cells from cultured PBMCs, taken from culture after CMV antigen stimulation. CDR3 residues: CASSLQQGTTEAFF. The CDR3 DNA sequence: TGTGCCAGCAGTTTACAGCAGGGCACCACTGAAGCTTTCTTT.